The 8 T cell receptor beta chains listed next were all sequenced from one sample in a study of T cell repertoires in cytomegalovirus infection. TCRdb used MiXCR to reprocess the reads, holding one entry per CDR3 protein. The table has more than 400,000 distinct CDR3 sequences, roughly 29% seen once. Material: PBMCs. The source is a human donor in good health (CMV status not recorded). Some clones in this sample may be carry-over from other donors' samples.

The CDR3 here is CASSPDREFITDTQYF. The CDR3 DNA reads as TGTGCCAGCAGCCCGGACAGGGAATTTATCACAGATACGCAGTATTTT. This chain uses TRBV7-9 with TRBJ2-3; TRBD1 matches 8 bases. Germline V gene sequence: CDR1 SEHNR, CDR2 FQNEAQ (reference sequence). Germline trimming cut 5 bases from V and 2 bases from J; bases unmatched to any gene: 9. CDR3 length: 16 residues.

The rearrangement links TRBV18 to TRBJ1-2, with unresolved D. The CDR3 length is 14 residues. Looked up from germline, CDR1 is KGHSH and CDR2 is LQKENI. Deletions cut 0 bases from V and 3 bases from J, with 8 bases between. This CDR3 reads CASSPPIRDYGYTF. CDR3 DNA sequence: TGTGCCAGCTCACCACCCATTAGGGACTATGGCTACACCTTC.

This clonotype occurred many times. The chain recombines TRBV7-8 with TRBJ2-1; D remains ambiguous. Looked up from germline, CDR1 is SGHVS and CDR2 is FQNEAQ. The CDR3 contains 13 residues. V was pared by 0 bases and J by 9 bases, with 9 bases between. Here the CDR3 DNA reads TGTGCCAGCAGCTTAGCGCCCACGACTGAGCAGTTCTTC. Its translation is CASSLAPTTEQFF.

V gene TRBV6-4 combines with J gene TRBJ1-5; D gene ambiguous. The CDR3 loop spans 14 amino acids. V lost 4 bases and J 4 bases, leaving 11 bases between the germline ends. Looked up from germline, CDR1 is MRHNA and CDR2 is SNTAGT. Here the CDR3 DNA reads TGTGCCAGCAGTGCGGGCCAAGGGAATCAGCCCCAGCATTTT. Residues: CASSAGQGNQPQHF.

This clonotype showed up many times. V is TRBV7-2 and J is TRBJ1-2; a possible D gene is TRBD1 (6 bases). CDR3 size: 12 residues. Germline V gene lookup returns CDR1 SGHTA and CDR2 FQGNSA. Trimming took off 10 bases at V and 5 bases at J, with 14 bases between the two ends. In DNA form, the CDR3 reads TGTGCCACTACAGGGTTAGGATATGGCTACACCTTC. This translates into CATTGLGYGYTF.

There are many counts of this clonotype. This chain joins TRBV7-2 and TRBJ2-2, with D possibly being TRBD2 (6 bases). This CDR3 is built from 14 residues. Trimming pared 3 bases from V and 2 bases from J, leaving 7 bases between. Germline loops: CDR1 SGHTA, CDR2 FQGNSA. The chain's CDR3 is CASSFAGNTGELFF. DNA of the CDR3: TGTGCCAGCAGCTTCGCGGGAAACACCGGGGAGCTGTTTTTT.

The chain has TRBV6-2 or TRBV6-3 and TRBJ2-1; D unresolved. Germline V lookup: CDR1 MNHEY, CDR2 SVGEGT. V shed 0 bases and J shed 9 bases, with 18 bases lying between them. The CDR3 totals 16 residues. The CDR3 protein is CASSYSGTAGYSEQFF. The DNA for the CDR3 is TGTGCCAGCAGTTACTCCGGTACTGCCGGTTATAGTGAGCAGTTCTTC.

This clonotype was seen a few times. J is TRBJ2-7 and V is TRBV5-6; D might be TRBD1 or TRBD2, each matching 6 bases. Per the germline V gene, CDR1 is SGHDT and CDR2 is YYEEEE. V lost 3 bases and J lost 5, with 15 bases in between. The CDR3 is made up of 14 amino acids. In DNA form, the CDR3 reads TGTGCCAGCAGCTCCGCATCGGGGGCTGACGAGCAGTACTTC. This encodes CASSSASGADEQYF.